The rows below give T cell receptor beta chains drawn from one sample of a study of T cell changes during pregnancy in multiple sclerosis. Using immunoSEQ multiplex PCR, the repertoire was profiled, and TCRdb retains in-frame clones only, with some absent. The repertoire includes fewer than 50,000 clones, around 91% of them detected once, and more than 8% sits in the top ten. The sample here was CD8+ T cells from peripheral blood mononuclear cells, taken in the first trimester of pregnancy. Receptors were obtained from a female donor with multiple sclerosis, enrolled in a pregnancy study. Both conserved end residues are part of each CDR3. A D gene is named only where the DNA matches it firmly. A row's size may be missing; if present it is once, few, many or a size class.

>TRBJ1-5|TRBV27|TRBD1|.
CASSPWTGSDQPQHF
TGTGCCAGCAGTCCATGGACAGGGTCCGATCAGCCCCAGCATTTT
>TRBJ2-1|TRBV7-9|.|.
CASSLSEYNEQFF
TGTGCCAGCAGCTTAAGCGAATACAATGAGCAGTTCTTC
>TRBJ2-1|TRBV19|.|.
CASSSDSYYNEQFF
TGTGCCAGTAGTAGCGACAGTTACTACAATGAGCAGTTCTTC
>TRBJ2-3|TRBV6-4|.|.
CASRGGAASSFTQYF
TGTGCCAGCAGGGGGGGGGCTGCGTCGTCATTTACGCAGTATTTT
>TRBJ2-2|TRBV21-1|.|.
CANGTGTSGRAITGELFF
TGTGCCAACGGAACCGGGACTAGCGGGAGGGCAATCACCGGGGAGCTGTTTTTT
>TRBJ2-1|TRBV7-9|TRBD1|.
CASSLPGTGPYNEQFF
TGTGCCAGCAGCCTCCCCGGGACAGGGCCGTACAATGAGCAGTTCTTC
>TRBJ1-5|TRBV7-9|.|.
CASSPRGNQPQHF
TGTGCCAGCAGCCCCCGGGGCAATCAGCCCCAGCATTTT
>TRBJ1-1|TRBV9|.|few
CASSVRVDGFTEAFF
TGTGCCAGCAGCGTGAGGGTAGACGGGTTCACTGAAGCTTTCTTT
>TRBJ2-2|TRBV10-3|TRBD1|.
CAIWVTGGTGELFF
TGTGCCATCTGGGTTACAGGGGGCACCGGGGAGCTGTTTTTT
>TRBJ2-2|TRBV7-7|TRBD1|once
CASSSFRDRGNTGELFF
TGTGCCAGCAGCTCGTTCCGAGACAGGGGAAACACCGGGGAGCTGTTTTTT
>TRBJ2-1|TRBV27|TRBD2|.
CASSTQSWLAANEQFF
TGTGCCAGCAGTACTCAGAGTTGGCTAGCGGCCAATGAGCAGTTCTTC
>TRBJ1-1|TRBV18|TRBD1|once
CASSPPRTGGALGYTEAFF
TGTGCCAGCTCACCACCCCGGACAGGGGGCGCTTTAGGTTACACTGAAGCTTTCTTT
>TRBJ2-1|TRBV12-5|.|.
CASGLDGGGPINEQFF
TGTGCTAGTGGTTTGGATGGGGGGGGGCCGATCAATGAGCAGTTCTTC
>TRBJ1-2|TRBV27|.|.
CASTTGGLGYTF
TGTGCCAGCACCACCGGGGGACTGGGCTACACCTTC
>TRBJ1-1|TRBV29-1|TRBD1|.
CSVVRAGGSEAFF
TGCAGCGTTGTTAGGGCAGGGGGATCTGAAGCTTTCTTT
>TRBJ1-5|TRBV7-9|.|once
CASSETGFNQPQHF
TGTGCCAGCAGCGAGACAGGTTTCAATCAGCCCCAGCATTTT
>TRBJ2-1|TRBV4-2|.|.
CASSQEEGVNEQFF
TGTGCCAGCAGCCAAGAGGAGGGCGTCAATGAGCAGTTCTTC
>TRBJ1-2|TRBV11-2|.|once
CASSPRGGWGYTF
TGTGCCAGCAGCCCAAGGGGGGGCTGGGGCTACACCTTC
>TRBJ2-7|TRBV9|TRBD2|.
CASSVEGTSMDEQYF
TGTGCCAGCAGCGTAGAGGGGACTAGCATGGACGAGCAGTACTTC
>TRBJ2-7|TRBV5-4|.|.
CASSSWDSNSSYEQYF
TGTGCCAGCAGTTCCTGGGACTCAAATAGCTCCTACGAGCAGTACTTC
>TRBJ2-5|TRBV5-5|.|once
CASSLSVSRVQYF
TGTGCCAGCAGCCTGTCGGTTTCACGGGTCCAGTACTTC
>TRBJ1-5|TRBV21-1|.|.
CASSKAPGGGFCQPQHF
TGTGCCAGCAGCAAAGCGCCAGGGGGCGGGTTTTGTCAGCCCCAGCATTTT
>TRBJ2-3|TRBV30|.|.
CAWGTGRLLDTQYF
TGTGCCTGGGGAACAGGGCGACTCTTGGATACGCAGTATTTT
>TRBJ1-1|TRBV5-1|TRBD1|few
CASAYRDRANVAFF
TGCGCCAGCGCTTACCGGGACAGGGCGAACGTAGCTTTCTTT
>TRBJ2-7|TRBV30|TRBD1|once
CAWSKTGVLDEQYF
TGTGCCTGGAGCAAGACAGGGGTATTGGACGAGCAGTACTTC
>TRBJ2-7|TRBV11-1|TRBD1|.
CASSGDRGFSYEQYF
TGTGCCAGCAGCGGCGACAGGGGGTTTTCCTACGAGCAGTACTTC
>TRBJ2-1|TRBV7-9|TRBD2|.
CASSLRPGGLSYNEQFF
TGTGCCAGCAGCCTAAGGCCGGGAGGCCTCTCCTACAATGAGCAGTTCTTC
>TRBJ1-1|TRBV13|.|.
CASSSQGHGTEAFF
TGTGCCAGCAGCTCTCAGGGACACGGCACTGAAGCTTTCTTT
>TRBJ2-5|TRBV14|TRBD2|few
CASSQGIRLAGEETQYF
TGTGCCAGCAGCCAAGGAATCAGGCTAGCGGGGGAGGAGACCCAGTACTTC
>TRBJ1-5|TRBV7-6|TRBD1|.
CASSPGQGNQPQHF
TGTGCCAGCAGCCCCGGACAGGGCAATCAGCCCCAGCATTTT
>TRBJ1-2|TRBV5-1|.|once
CASSLGQRITNYGYTF
TGCGCCAGCAGCTTGGGACAGAGGATCACTAACTATGGCTACACCTTC
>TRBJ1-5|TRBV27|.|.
CASRQGNQPQHF
TGTGCCAGCCGGCAGGGTAATCAGCCCCAGCATTTT
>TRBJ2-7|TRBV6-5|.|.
CASSLAAGRYYEQYF
TGTGCCAGCAGTCTAGCTGCGGGGCGATACTACGAGCAGTACTTC
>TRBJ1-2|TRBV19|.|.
CASSHLGASYGYTF
TGCGCCAGTAGCCACTTAGGGGCATCTTATGGCTACACCTTC
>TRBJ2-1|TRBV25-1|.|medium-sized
CASSVNGDYNEQFF
TGTGCCAGCAGTGTCAACGGGGACTACAATGAGCAGTTCTTC
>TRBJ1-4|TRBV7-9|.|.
CASSFRGAREKLFF
TGTGCCAGCAGCTTTCGGGGGGCTCGTGAAAAACTGTTTTTT
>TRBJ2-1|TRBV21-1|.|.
CASSKLGKGQVFYLNEQFF
TGTGCCAGCAGCAAATTGGGTAAGGGACAGGTTTTTTATTTGAATGAGCAGTTCTTC
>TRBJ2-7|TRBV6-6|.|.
CASSKNYPYEQYF
TGTGCCAGCAGTAAGAACTACCCCTACGAGCAGTACTTC
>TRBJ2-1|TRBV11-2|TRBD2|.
CASSLKREGYYNEQFF
TGTGCCAGCAGCTTAAAGCGGGAGGGATACTACAATGAGCAGTTCTTC
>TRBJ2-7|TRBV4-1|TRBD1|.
CASSQGQGAYEQYF
TGCGCCAGCAGCCAAGGACAGGGGGCGTACGAGCAGTACTTC
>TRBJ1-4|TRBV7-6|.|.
CASSLVLSGGEKLFF
TGTGCCAGCAGCTTAGTCTTGTCCGGGGGTGAAAAACTGTTTTTT
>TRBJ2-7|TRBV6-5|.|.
CASSGGSYEQYF
TGTGCCAGCTCTGGCGGGTCCTACGAGCAGTACTTC
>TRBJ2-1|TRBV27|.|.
CASSFQGSSQFF
TGTGCCAGCAGTTTCCAGGGGTCGTCGCAGTTCTTC
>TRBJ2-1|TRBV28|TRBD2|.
CASSLIRLAGYNEQFF
TGTGCCAGCAGTTTAATTCGCCTAGCGGGGTACAATGAGCAGTTCTTC
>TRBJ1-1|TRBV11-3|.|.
CASSLEAGETEAFF
TGTGCCAGCAGCCTAGAGGCCGGGGAAACTGAAGCTTTCTTT
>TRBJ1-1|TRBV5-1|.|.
CASSYRNTEAFF
TGCGCCAGCAGCTACAGGAACACTGAAGCTTTCTTT
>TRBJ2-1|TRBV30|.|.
CAWSPIAEHNEQFF
TGTGCCTGGAGTCCTATAGCGGAGCACAATGAGCAGTTCTTC
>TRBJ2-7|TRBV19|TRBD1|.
CASSPPGTGDYEQYF
TGTGCCAGTAGTCCGCCCGGGACAGGCGACTACGAGCAGTACTTC
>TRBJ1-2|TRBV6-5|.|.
CASSRKQGNYGYTF
TGTGCCAGCAGCCGCAAACAGGGAAACTATGGCTACACCTTC
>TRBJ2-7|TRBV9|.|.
CASSDEGGGSFPYEQYF
TGTGCCAGCAGCGACGAGGGGGGCGGGAGCTTCCCCTACGAGCAGTACTTC
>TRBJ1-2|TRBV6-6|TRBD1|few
CASRQGASPNYGYTF
TGTGCCAGCAGACAGGGGGCTTCCCCTAACTATGGCTACACCTTC
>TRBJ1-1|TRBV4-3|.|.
CASSQERGWLMEAFF
TGCGCCAGCAGCCAAGAGCGGGGGTGGCTAATGGAAGCTTTCTTT
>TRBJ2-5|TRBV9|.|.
CASSGWNRQETQYF
TGTGCCAGCAGTGGATGGAACAGGCAAGAGACCCAGTACTTC